The 32 T cell receptor beta chains presented below share a single source sample, sequenced in a study of T cell repertoires in cytomegalovirus infection. Each CDR3 protein is one row after TCRdb ran MiXCR on the reads. The profile covers roughly 150,000 distinct CDR3 sequences, with over 15% appearing a single time and roughly a sixth taken by the ten largest. The specimen sequenced was CD8+ T cells from PBMCs. Receptor source: a human donor in good health (CMV status not recorded). Some clones in this sample may be carry-over from other donors' samples.

The chain joins TRBV29-1 to TRBJ2-7; possible D gene TRBD1, 6 bases. This CDR3 has 16 amino acids. V was pared by 0 bases and J by 0 bases, with 15 bases between. CDR1 is SQVTM, CDR2 ANQGSEA, per germline. This CDR3 is CSVEDPGDKNSYEQYF. The CDR3 nucleotides read TGCAGCGTTGAAGATCCCGGGGACAAGAACTCCTACGAGCAGTACTTC.

The chain couples TRBV11-1 to TRBJ2-1, with D hard to call. The germline V gene encodes CDR1 SGHAT and CDR2 FQDESV (reference sequence). The CDR3 sequence is 17 residues long. V dropped 5 bases and J dropped 0 bases, with 17 bases sitting between them. This CDR3 is CASSPDISLSSYNEQFF. The CDR3 DNA reads as TGTGCCAGCAGCCCCGACATCTCCTTAAGCTCCTACAATGAGCAGTTCTTC.

This clonotype has at least ten counts. The rearrangement joins TRBV7-9 to TRBJ2-7, with D tentatively TRBD1 (5 bases). V was cut by 8 bases and J by 0 bases, with 20 bases left in between. This CDR3 has 16 amino acids. Germline lookup yields CDR1 SEHNR and CDR2 FQNEAQ (reference sequence). Here the CDR3 DNA reads TGTGCCAGCTCCAGGGTGGTTGCAGGGAACTCCTACGAGCAGTACTTC. It encodes CASSRVVAGNSYEQYF.

The CDR3 DNA sequence: TGTGCCAGCAGAATGGACAGTCAAGAGACCCAGTACTTC. Its translation: CASRMDSQETQYF. The J gene is TRBJ2-5, the V gene TRBV28, with D possibly matching TRBD1 (6 bases). Between the trimmed V and J ends, which lost 6 bases and 2 bases, there was a span of 10 bases. In germline, CDR1 is MDHEN, CDR2 SYDVKM. The CDR3 runs to 13 residues.

The gene calls are TRBV28 and TRBJ1-1; D remains unclear. Germline CDR1 is MDHEN and CDR2 is SYDVKM. The CDR3 has 13 amino acids. Trimming took 6 bases from V and 7 from J, leaving 15 bases between them. The CDR3 sequence is CASSLHYRNEAFF. DNA of the CDR3: TGTGCCAGCAGCCTTCACTACAGAAATGAAGCTTTCTTT.

The chain joins TRBV7-8 to TRBJ2-7; D may be TRBD1 or TRBD2 (5 bases each). V was pared by 1 base and J by 0 bases, with 10 bases between. CDR3 length: 15 residues. CDR1 and CDR2 (germline): SGHVS, FQNEAQ. CDR3 nucleotides: TGTGCCAGCAGCTTAGGAGGGACCCCCTCCTACGAGCAGTACTTC. Translating gives CASSLGGTPSYEQYF.

In this sample, this clonotype turned up a few times. The V call is TRBV7-6, the J call TRBJ2-7, with D perhaps matching TRBD1 or TRBD2 (5 bases each). The CDR3 runs 14 residues. From germline, CDR1 is SGHVS and CDR2 FNYEAQ. Trimming pared 5 bases from V and 0 bases from J, leaving 11 bases between. The DNA of the CDR3 is TGTGCCAGCAGCACCACTAGGGGCTCCTACGAGCAGTACTTC. The encoded protein is CASSTTRGSYEQYF. Supplemented by reference TRBV7-6 and TRBJ2-7, the full variable domain reads GAGVSQSPRYKVTKRGQDVALRCDPISGHVSLYWYRQALGQGPEFLTYFNYEAQQDKSGLPNDRFSAERPEGSISTLTIQRTEQRDSAMYRCASSTTRGSYEQYFGPGTRLTVT.

CDR3 residues: CASSDTGSAQPQHF. The CDR3 DNA reads as TGTGCCAGCAGTGATACAGGGTCAGCTCAGCCCCAGCATTTT. The genes are TRBV6-1 and TRBJ1-5; perhaps TRBD1 as D (6 bases). CDR3 length: 14 amino acids. V was pared by 3 bases and J by 6 bases, with 12 bases between. The germline V gene encodes CDR1 MNHNS and CDR2 SASEGT.

This clonotype was seen more than once but under ten times. The chain's CDR3 is CASVRDSLTDTQYF. The DNA for the CDR3 is TGTGCCAGCGTTCGGGACAGCCTCACAGATACGCAGTATTTT. The chain is built from TRBV7-3 and TRBJ2-3, with 7 positions matching TRBD1. J was trimmed by 2 bases and V by 8 bases; bases with no gene match: 7. This CDR3 is 14 amino acids long. CDR1 SGHTA and CDR2 FQGTGA come from the germline V gene.

The chain recombines TRBV28 with TRBJ2-1; 7 bases align to TRBD2. Germline CDR1 and CDR2: MDHEN and SYDVKM. J gave up 8 bases and V 7 bases, and 14 bases lay outside the gene matches. CDR3 length: 15 amino acids. The CDR3 DNA reads as TGTGCCAGCACCCTGAGGGCGGGAGAGAATGATGAGCAGTTCTTC. Amino acid sequence: CASTLRAGENDEQFF.

This clonotype is a singleton in its sample. This chain connects TRBV6-1 to TRBJ1-4; D gene ambiguous. There are 15 residues in the CDR3. Germline-derived CDR1 and CDR2 are MNHNS and SASEGT. V lost 10 bases and J lost 7, with 22 bases in between. Here the CDR3 reads CATRTGITKSEKLFF. The CDR3 DNA is TGTGCCACCCGAACCGGGATCACGAAGAGTGAAAAACTGTTTTTT.

This chain links TRBV7-9 with TRBJ2-7; weak D call: TRBD2 (7 bases). This CDR3 is 14 amino acids long. Per germline, CDR1 SEHNR and CDR2 FQNEAQ (reference sequence). V was shortened by 0 bases and J by 5 bases, with 11 bases between the two germline ends. CDR3 in DNA: TGTGCCAGCAGCTTAGCGGGGGGGCCGAACGAGCAGTACTTC. Protein: CASSLAGGPNEQYF.

This clonotype was counted only a few times. The chain has TRBV6-5 and TRBJ2-7; maybe TRBD1 (6 bases). The CDR3 has 14 residues. Germline V CDR1 and CDR2: MNHEY, SVGAGI. V lost 5 bases and J lost 3, with 14 bases in between. The CDR3 region is CASSTTGWSYEQYF. The DNA of the CDR3 is TGTGCCAGCAGTACTACAGGGTGGAGCTACGAGCAGTACTTC.

V usage is TRBV6-6 and J usage is TRBJ2-3; maybe TRBD1 (6 bases). V was pared by 2 bases and J by 6 bases, with 21 bases between. Germline assignment: CDR1 MNHNY and CDR2 SVGAGI (reference sequence). The CDR3 length is 17 residues. CDR3 nucleotide sequence: TGTGCCAGCAGTTACCAGGCTGTGGGGGCCCTTTACGATACGCAGTATTTT. This encodes CASSYQAVGALYDTQYF.

The table lists this clonotype with many counts. This sequence joins TRBV7-8 and TRBJ1-3; D call uncertain. V was pared by 4 bases and J by 0 bases, with 16 bases between. The CDR3 has 17 residues. Germline-derived CDR1 and CDR2 are SGHVS and FQNEAQ. The CDR3 DNA follows: TGTGCCAGCAGCTCCCCAAGGGTGGAGGTCTCTGGAAACACCATATATTTT. It codes for CASSSPRVEVSGNTIYF.

This clonotype was counted many times. This rearrangement joins TRBV7-2 to TRBJ1-1; D may be TRBD1 (6 bases). This CDR3 contains 16 residues. Looked up from germline, CDR1 is SGHTA and CDR2 is FQGNSA. The V end was cut by 4 bases, the J end by 0 bases, with 15 bases between. CDR3 bases: TGTGCCAGCAGCTACTTGGACAGATCTTTGAACACTGAAGCTTTCTTT. This sequence encodes CASSYLDRSLNTEAFF. The full variable domain, with the rest looked up from reference TRBV7-2 and TRBJ1-1, is GAGVSQSPSNKVTEKGKDVELRCDPISGHTALYWYRQSLGQGLEFLIYFQGNSAPDKSGLPSDRFSAERTGGSVSTLTIQRTQQEDSAVYLCASSYLDRSLNTEAFFGQGTRLTVV.

This clonotype appeared a few times. The rearrangement joins TRBV7-9 to TRBJ1-5; perhaps TRBD1 as D (5 bases). V lost 1 base and J lost 4, with 11 bases in between. Germline values: CDR1 SEHNR, CDR2 FQNEAQ (reference sequence). This CDR3 is built from 15 residues. As DNA, the CDR3 is TGTGCCAGCAGCTTAGGACGGGACGAGAATCAGCCCCAGCATTTT. Protein: CASSLGRDENQPQHF.

V gene TRBV19 combines with J gene TRBJ2-7, with D perhaps TRBD2 (6 bases). The V and J ends lost 3 bases and 3 bases respectively, with 9 bases between them. The CDR3 totals 13 residues. In germline, CDR1 is LNHDA, CDR2 SQIVND (reference sequence). CDR3 DNA: TGTGCCAGTAGTATGGAGGGTTACTACGAGCAGTACTTC. The encoded protein is CASSMEGYYEQYF.

The rearrangement joins TRBV27 to TRBJ1-5; a weak D match, TRBD1 (6 bases). V lost 4 bases, J lost 3 bases, and 10 bases lay in between. CDR3 length equals 14 residues. Germline CDR1 reads MNHEY; CDR2 reads SMNVEV (reference sequence). The CDR3 reads CASSSTGINQPQHF. Written as DNA, the CDR3 is TGTGCCAGCAGTTCTACAGGGATCAATCAGCCCCAGCATTTT.

A few counts support this clonotype. This chain uses TRBV27 with TRBJ2-1; 7 bases fit TRBD2. The CDR3 length is 15 residues. Losses at the gene ends were 0 bases for V and 6 bases for J; bases not matched to a gene: 5. In germline, CDR1 is MNHEY, CDR2 SMNVEV (reference sequence). CDR3: CASSLSRVAGNEQFF. The DNA of the CDR3 is TGTGCCAGCAGTTTATCGAGGGTAGCGGGCAATGAGCAGTTCTTC.

The chain uses TRBV28 and TRBJ2-2; D is possibly TRBD1 or TRBD2 (5 bases each). The V gene lost 3 bases and the J gene lost 8 bases, with 10 bases spanning the gap. In germline, CDR1 is MDHEN, CDR2 SYDVKM. CDR3 length: 13 residues. The CDR3: CASSFPGPGELFF. CDR3 in DNA: TGTGCCAGCAGTTTCCCGGGACCAGGGGAGCTGTTTTTT.

The CDR3 region has the DNA TGCAGTGCTAGAGATCAAGGACTAGCTTACAATGAGCAGTTCTTC. This codes for CSARDQGLAYNEQFF. The rearrangement uses TRBV20-1 and TRBJ2-1; 8 bases fit TRBD2. Germline CDR1 and CDR2: DFQATT and SNEGSKA (reference sequence). CDR3 length equals 15 residues. Trimming took 0 bases from V and 4 from J; bases not matched to a gene: 5.

The genes are TRBV6-2 or TRBV6-3 and TRBJ2-3, with D unresolved. Trimming removed 5 bases at V and 5 bases at J, with 8 bases between. CDR3 length equals 12 residues. Per the germline V gene, CDR1 is MNHEY and CDR2 is SVGEGT. The CDR3 bases are TGTGCCAGCAGTGACGTGGGAGATACGCAGTATTTT. Translation: CASSDVGDTQYF.

There are a few counts of this clonotype. The chain is built from TRBV28 and TRBJ2-2, with a weak D call TRBD2 (5 bases). Germline V CDR1 and CDR2: MDHEN, SYDVKM. The CDR3 runs to 15 residues. The V and J ends lost 4 bases and 2 bases respectively, with 11 bases between them. CDR3 nucleotide sequence: TGTGCCAGCAGTTCCCTAGCCGCAAACACCGGGGAGCTGTTTTTT. It is translated as CASSSLAANTGELFF.

This clonotype was detected many times. The chain combines TRBV29-1 with TRBJ2-3; TRBD2 might be the D (6 bases). V was pared by 7 bases and J by 4 bases, with 15 bases between. CDR3 length: 13 residues. Germline CDR1 SQVTM, CDR2 ANQGSEA. CDR3 DNA: TGCAGCGCGGAAGAAAGCGGGCCAGATACGCAGTATTTT. This translates into CSAEESGPDTQYF.

This clonotype has only a few counts. The genes are TRBV12-3 or TRBV12-4 and TRBJ2-6; D might be TRBD1 or TRBD2, each matching 5 bases. The V gene lost 3 bases and the J gene lost 4 bases, with 10 bases spanning the gap. CDR3 size: 15 residues. In DNA, the CDR3 is TGTGCCAGCAGTTTGGTAGGGACCGGGGCCAACGTCCTGACTTTC. Its protein product is CASSLVGTGANVLTF.

V and J are TRBV7-2 and TRBJ2-3; 10 bases are a match to TRBD2. The germline V gene encodes CDR1 SGHTA and CDR2 FQGNSA. The CDR3 loop spans 15 amino acids. V was clipped by 2 bases and J by 5 bases; unmatched bases: 4. CDR3 sequence: CASSLKLAGGDTQYF. The CDR3, as DNA: TGTGCCAGCAGCTTAAAATTAGCGGGAGGAGATACGCAGTATTTT.

This clonotype was detected many times. The chain is built from TRBV7-2 and TRBJ2-7; 7 bases are a match to TRBD2. Germline CDR1 is SGHTA and CDR2 is FQGNSA. Trimming at V came to 5 bases and at J to 3 bases, leaving 1 base not matched to a gene. The length of the CDR3 is 12 residues. The DNA of the CDR3 is TGTGCCAGCAGCGGGACTAACTACGAGCAGTACTTC. Its protein is CASSGTNYEQYF.

Only a few counts were recorded for this clonotype. The V call is TRBV6-5, the J call TRBJ2-2; 12 bases line up with TRBD1. Germline V lookup: CDR1 MNHEY, CDR2 SVGAGI. The CDR3 length is 17 residues. Trimming cost V 2 bases and J 4 bases; bases outside gene matches: 5. Here the CDR3 reads CASSYPGTGGGTGELFF. CDR3 nucleotide sequence: TGTGCCAGCAGTTACCCCGGGACAGGGGGCGGCACCGGGGAGCTGTTTTTT.

This clonotype was detected only a few times. V gene TRBV7-2 combines with J gene TRBJ2-6; D might be TRBD1 (6 bases). The V gene's germline CDR1 is SGHTA and CDR2 FQGNSA. The V and J ends lost 2 bases and 2 bases respectively, with 13 bases between them. The length of the CDR3 is 17 residues. CDR3 nucleotides: TGTGCCAGCAGCTTAAATCCATGGGGGCCTGGGGCCAACGTCCTGACTTTC. Translation gives CASSLNPWGPGANVLTF.

The V and J genes are TRBV28 and TRBJ1-5; D gene uncertain. There are 11 residues in the CDR3. Germline assignment: CDR1 MDHEN and CDR2 SYDVKM. Trimming took 6 bases from V and 9 from J, leaving 9 bases between them. In nucleotides, the CDR3 is TGTGCCAGCAGGACGGGAGGGCCCCAGCATTTT. This encodes CASRTGGPQHF.

The V and J genes are TRBV11-2 and TRBJ2-2; TRBD2 matches at 7 bases. The CDR3 covers 16 residues. The V gene end was trimmed by 2 bases and the J gene end by 1 base; junction bases not matched to a gene: 4. Germline V gene sequence: CDR1 SGHAT, CDR2 FQNNGV. CDR3 loop: CASSLRGTKNTGELFF. The CDR3 coding sequence is TGTGCCAGCAGCTTACGAGGGACTAAGAACACCGGGGAGCTGTTTTTT.